Below, 17 T cell receptor beta chains from the same sample are listed, as sequenced in a study of T-cell reconstitution after alpha-beta-depleted transplantation in children. Unique molecular identifiers featured in how the TCRbeta library was prepared. TCRdb re-called the PCR reads through MiXCR, storing one row per CDR3 protein. The table includes nearly 550,000 distinct CDR3 sequences, around 16% detected once. The sample here was PBMCs from the stem cell graft donor, taken from the stem cell graft. The receptors derive from a human donor who donated a stem cell graft to a child with acute lymphoblastic leukemia.

A remark on this clonotype: A much larger clone lies one base from this, so it may be a read error. The chain has TRBV5-1 and TRBJ2-5; D may correspond to TRBD1 or TRBD2 (6 bases each). Per germline, CDR1 SGHRS and CDR2 YFSETQ. This CDR3 is built from 17 residues. CDR3 sequence reads: CASSFLGGRTRGETRYF. The CDR3 nucleotides are TGCGCCAGCAGCTTCCTGGGGGGCAGAACAAGGGGAGAGACCCGGTACTTC.

This clonotype was detected only a few times. The genes are TRBV20-1 and TRBJ2-1; 9 bases line up with TRBD2. V lost 6 bases and J lost 4; bases outside the gene matches: 7. The CDR3 consists of 14 residues. Germline CDR1 and CDR2: DFQATT and SNEGSKA (reference sequence). The CDR3 DNA is TGCAGTGCCCCTTGGACTAGCGTTTACAATGAGCAGTTCTTC. Amino acid sequence: CSAPWTSVYNEQFF.

This clonotype occurred a few times. This chain uses TRBV12-3 or TRBV12-4 with TRBJ2-5, with TRBD2 matching over 10 bases. This CDR3 region has 16 residues. The trim removed 2 bases at V and 4 bases at J, leaving 7 bases unmatched. In DNA form, the CDR3 reads TGTGCCAGCAGTTTACAGGCTAGCGGGAGCCTAGAGACCCAGTACTTC. It is translated as CASSLQASGSLETQYF.

The V call is TRBV20-1, the J call TRBJ1-2, with TRBD1 as a possible D gene (5 bases). The CDR3 covers 13 residues. V dropped 6 bases and J dropped 3 bases, with 14 bases sitting between them. The germline V gene encodes CDR1 DFQATT and CDR2 SNEGSKA (reference sequence). The CDR3 sequence is CSAAAGGDYGYTF. Here the CDR3 DNA reads TGCAGTGCCGCGGCCGGGGGAGACTATGGCTACACCTTC.

This clonotype was counted between two and nine times. The genes are TRBV5-1 and TRBJ2-5, with TRBD2 as a possible D gene (6 bases). This CDR3 is built from 15 residues. V was shortened by 4 bases and J by 5 bases, with 18 bases between the two germline ends. Germline values: CDR1 SGHRS, CDR2 YFSETQ. The DNA of the CDR3 is TGCGCCAGCAGCGGCGGGACCTTCGTCGGGGAGACCCAGTACTTC. Encoded protein: CASSGGTFVGETQYF.

The chain employs TRBV5-1 and TRBJ1-1; 7 positions agree with TRBD1. The CDR3 length is 15 residues. CDR1 and CDR2 from the germline V gene are SGHRS and YFSETQ. V gave up 0 bases and J gave up 3 bases; unmatched junction bases: 5. CDR3 nucleotide sequence: TGCGCCAGCAGCTTGGCCGGGGGACAGTACACTGAAGCTTTCTTT. Its translation: CASSLAGGQYTEAFF.

J is TRBJ1-5 and V is TRBV15, with D perhaps matching TRBD1 (5 bases). The ends were cut back, 4 bases at V and 0 bases at J, with 13 bases in the middle. Germline loops: CDR1 LNHNV, CDR2 YYDKDF (reference sequence). The CDR3 runs 16 residues. CDR3 sequence (DNA): TGTGCCACCAGCAAGGGCAGGGCCCTTAGCAATCAGCCCCAGCATTTT. It is translated as CATSKGRALSNQPQHF.

The V and J genes are TRBV29-1 and TRBJ1-1, with D perhaps matching TRBD1 (6 bases). Trimming removed 6 bases at V and 1 base at J, with 21 bases between. CDR3 length: 16 amino acids. Germline V CDR1 and CDR2: SQVTM, ANQGSEA. This chain's CDR3 is CSVEFFAGAQNTEAFF. The DNA of the CDR3 is TGCAGCGTCGAATTTTTCGCAGGGGCCCAGAACACTGAAGCTTTCTTT.

V gene TRBV29-1 combines with J gene TRBJ1-2, with a tentative D call TRBD1 (5 bases). Deletions cut 0 bases from V and 4 bases from J, with 15 bases between. The CDR3 is 15 residues long. Germline loops: CDR1 SQVTM, CDR2 ANQGSEA. CDR3 sequence (DNA): TGCAGCGTTGAAGATCTTCAGCGGGACGGCTATGGCTACACCTTC. Amino acids: CSVEDLQRDGYGYTF.

This clonotype was counted only a few times. The rearrangement uses TRBV7-8 and TRBJ2-1; tentatively, D is TRBD2 (5 bases). The length of the CDR3 is 14 residues. V was shortened by 5 bases and J by 5 bases, with 13 bases between the two germline ends. The germline gives CDR1 SGHVS, CDR2 FQNEAQ. As DNA, the CDR3 is TGTGCCAGCAGCGTGGAGGTTTACCACAATGAGCAGTTCTTC. Residues: CASSVEVYHNEQFF.

This clonotype was seen more than once but under ten times. J is TRBJ1-5 and V is TRBV6-1, with TRBD1 as a possible D gene (5 bases). The CDR3 loop spans 15 amino acids. CDR1 is MNHNS and CDR2 is SASEGT in the germline V gene. Trimming cost V 9 bases and J 5 bases, with 20 bases left between them. CDR3 loop: CARGPSTGTDQPQHF. The CDR3 bases are TGTGCCAGAGGGCCCTCCACTGGGACCGATCAGCCCCAGCATTTT.

CDR3 sequence (DNA): TGCAGTGCTAGAAAGCGGGAGATTTCCCTAGATACGCAGTATTTT. This sequence encodes CSARKREISLDTQYF. The V and J genes are TRBV20-1 and TRBJ2-3; 8 positions agree with TRBD2. The CDR3 is 15 amino acids. Germline V gene sequence: CDR1 DFQATT, CDR2 SNEGSKA (reference sequence). After removal of 2 bases from V and 5 bases from J, the junction contained 9 bases not matched to a gene.

This clonotype was counted ten times or more. V and J are TRBV12-3 or TRBV12-4 and TRBJ1-1; D is possibly TRBD1 (5 bases). The CDR3 has 13 amino acids. V was pared by 3 bases and J by 3 bases, with 8 bases between. The CDR3 reads CASSFGGYTEAFF. CDR3 coding DNA: TGTGCCAGCAGTTTCGGGGGTTACACTGAAGCTTTCTTT.

This rearrangement joins TRBV4-1 to TRBJ1-2; the D gene is possibly TRBD1 (5 bases). Trimming took off 1 base at V and 7 bases at J, with 16 bases between the two ends. CDR1 and CDR2 (germline): MGHRA, YSYEKL. The CDR3 consists of 15 residues. CDR3 region: CASSQAAGGVGGYTF. In DNA, the CDR3 is TGCGCCAGCAGCCAAGCCGCCGGGGGGGTGGGTGGCTACACCTTC.

The J gene is TRBJ2-3, the V gene TRBV18, with 12 bases identical to TRBD2. CDR3 length equals 15 residues. The germline V gene has CDR1 KGHSH and CDR2 LQKENI. V lost 3 bases to trimming and J lost 4 bases; unmatched junction nucleotides: 2. The CDR3 nucleotides read TGTGCCAGCTCACCGGCTAGCGGGAGGGCAGATACGCAGTATTTT. Translated: CASSPASGRADTQYF.

This clonotype was detected once. It is likely a read error, because the conserved phenylalanine at the end of the CDR3 is missing. The chain recombines TRBV27 with TRBJ2-1, with D perhaps matching TRBD1 (6 bases). CDR1 MNHEY and CDR2 SMNVEV come from the germline V gene (reference sequence). This CDR3 comprises 15 residues. V was cut by 6 bases and J by 3 bases, with 15 bases left in between. Here the CDR3 DNA reads TGTGCCAGCAGAACCGGGACAAATAACTACAATGAGCAGTTCTAC. It codes for CASRTGTNNYNEQFY.

This clonotype showed up just a few times. The chain employs TRBV27 and TRBJ2-7; possibly TRBD2 for D (7 bases). Germline CDR1 is MNHEY and CDR2 is SMNVEV (reference sequence). The CDR3 covers 13 residues. Trimming removed 7 bases from V and 5 bases from J, with 15 bases in between. The CDR3 loop is CASIPRGGHEQYF. For the CDR3, the DNA is TGTGCCAGCATCCCTAGGGGGGGCCACGAGCAGTACTTC.